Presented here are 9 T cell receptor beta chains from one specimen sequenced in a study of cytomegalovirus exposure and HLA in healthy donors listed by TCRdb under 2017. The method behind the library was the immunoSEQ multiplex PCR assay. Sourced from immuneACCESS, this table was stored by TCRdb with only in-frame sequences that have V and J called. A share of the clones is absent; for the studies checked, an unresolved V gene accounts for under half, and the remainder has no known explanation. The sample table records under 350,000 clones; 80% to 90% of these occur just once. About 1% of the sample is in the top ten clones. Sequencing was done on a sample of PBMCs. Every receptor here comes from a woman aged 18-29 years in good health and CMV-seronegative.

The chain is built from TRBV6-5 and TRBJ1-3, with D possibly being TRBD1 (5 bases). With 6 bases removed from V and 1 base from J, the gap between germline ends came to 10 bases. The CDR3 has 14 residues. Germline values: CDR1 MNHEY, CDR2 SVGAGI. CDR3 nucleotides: TGTGCCAGCAGCGTGGGGGGTTCTGGAAACACCATATATTTT. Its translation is CASSVGGSGNTIYF.

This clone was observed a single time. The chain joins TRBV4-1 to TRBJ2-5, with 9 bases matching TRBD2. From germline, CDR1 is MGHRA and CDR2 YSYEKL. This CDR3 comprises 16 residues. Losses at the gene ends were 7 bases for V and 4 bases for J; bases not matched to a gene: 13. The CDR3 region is CASNPASGDPRETQYF. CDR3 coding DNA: TGCGCCAGCAATCCGGCTAGCGGGGATCCACGAGAGACCCAGTACTTC.

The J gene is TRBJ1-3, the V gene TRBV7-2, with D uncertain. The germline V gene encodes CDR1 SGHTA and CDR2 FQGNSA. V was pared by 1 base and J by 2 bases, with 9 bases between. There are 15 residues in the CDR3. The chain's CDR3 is CASSLVGLAGNTIYF. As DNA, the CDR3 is TGTGCCAGCAGCTTAGTGGGCCTTGCTGGAAACACCATATATTTT.

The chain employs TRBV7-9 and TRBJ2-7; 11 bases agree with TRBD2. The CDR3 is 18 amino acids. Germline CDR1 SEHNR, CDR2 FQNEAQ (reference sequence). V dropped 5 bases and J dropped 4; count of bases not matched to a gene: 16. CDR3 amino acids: CASSGPSWASGRSYEQYF. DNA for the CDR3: TGTGCCAGCAGCGGACCGAGTTGGGCTAGCGGGAGGTCATACGAGCAGTACTTC.

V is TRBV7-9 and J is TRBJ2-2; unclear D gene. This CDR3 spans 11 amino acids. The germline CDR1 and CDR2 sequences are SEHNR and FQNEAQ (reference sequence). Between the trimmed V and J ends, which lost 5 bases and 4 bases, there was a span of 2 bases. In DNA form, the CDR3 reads TGTGCCAGCAGCCTCACCGGGGAGCTGTTTTTT. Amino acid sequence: CASSLTGELFF.

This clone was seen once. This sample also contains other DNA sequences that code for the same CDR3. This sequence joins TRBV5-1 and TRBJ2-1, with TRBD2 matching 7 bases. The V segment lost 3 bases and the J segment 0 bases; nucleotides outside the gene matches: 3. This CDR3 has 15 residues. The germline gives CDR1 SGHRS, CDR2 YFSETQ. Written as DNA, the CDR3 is TGCGCCAGCAGCTCGGGAGGAAGCTCCTACAATGAGCAGTTCTTC. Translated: CASSSGGSSYNEQFF.

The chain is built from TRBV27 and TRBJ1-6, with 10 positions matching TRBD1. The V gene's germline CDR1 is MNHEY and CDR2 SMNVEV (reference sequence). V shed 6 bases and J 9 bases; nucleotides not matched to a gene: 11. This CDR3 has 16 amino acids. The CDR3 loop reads CASSRFGGQGVSPLHF. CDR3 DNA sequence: TGTGCCAGCAGCCGATTCGGAGGACAGGGGGTTTCACCCCTCCACTTT.

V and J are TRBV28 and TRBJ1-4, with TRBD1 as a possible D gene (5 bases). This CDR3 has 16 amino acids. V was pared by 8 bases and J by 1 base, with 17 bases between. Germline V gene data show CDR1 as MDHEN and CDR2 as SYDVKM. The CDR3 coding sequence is TGTGCCAGCGTTAGGGCCATAAGGGGAACTAATGAAAAACTGTTTTTT. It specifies CASVRAIRGTNEKLFF.

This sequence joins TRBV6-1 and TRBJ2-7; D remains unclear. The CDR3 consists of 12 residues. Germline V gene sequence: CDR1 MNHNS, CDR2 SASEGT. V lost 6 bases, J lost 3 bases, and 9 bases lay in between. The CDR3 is CASRAARYEQYF. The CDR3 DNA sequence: TGTGCCAGCAGGGCCGCCCGCTACGAGCAGTACTTC.